The 32 T cell receptor beta chains below come from one sample, sequenced in a study of blood T cell repertoires in COVID-19. Produced via immunoSEQ multiplex PCR; TCRdb's table is partial and in-frame only. The sample records nearly 110,000 clones, around nine tenths being singletons. The specimen sequenced was peripheral blood. Source of these receptors: a woman in her twenties or thirties with acute or convalescent COVID-19.

The rearrangement links TRBV10-3 to TRBJ2-3; TRBD2 matches at 10 bases. The CDR3 covers 15 residues. V lost 7 bases to trimming and J lost 9 bases; unmatched junction nucleotides: 13. CDR1 is ENHRY, CDR2 SYGVKD, per germline. Here the CDR3 reads CAIIATSGPGPTQYF. The CDR3 DNA sequence: TGTGCCATCATTGCGACTAGCGGGCCGGGGCCGACGCAGTATTTT.

This clone was found once. This sequence joins TRBV6-2 or TRBV6-3 and TRBJ1-1; D uncertain. The ends were cut back, 4 bases at V and 0 bases at J, with 12 bases in the middle. This CDR3 is built from 15 residues. Germline CDR1 is MNHEY and CDR2 is SVGEGT. The CDR3 DNA reads as TGTGCCAGCAGTTTGACACGAGCATTGAACACTGAAGCTTTCTTT. Translated, it gives CASSLTRALNTEAFF.

This chain connects TRBV11-2 to TRBJ2-5; D gene unclear. From germline, CDR1 is SGHAT and CDR2 FQNNGV. This CDR3 is built from 12 residues. V lost 5 bases, J lost 3 bases, and 7 bases lay in between. CDR3 region: CASSLFEETQYF. The CDR3 nucleotides read TGTGCCAGCAGCCTATTCGAAGAGACCCAGTACTTC. Supplemented by reference TRBV11-2 and TRBJ2-5, the full variable domain reads EAGVAQSPRYKIIEKRQSVAFWCNPISGHATLYWYQQILGQGPKLLIQFQNNGVVDDSQLPKDRFSAERLKGVDSTLKIQPAKLEDSAVYLCASSLFEETQYFGPGTRLLVL.

The chain links TRBV29-1 to TRBJ1-5, with TRBD1 as a possible D gene (6 bases). From germline, CDR1 is SQVTM and CDR2 ANQGSEA. Trimming pared 4 bases from V and 3 bases from J, leaving 13 bases between. This CDR3 spans 14 amino acids. The CDR3 protein is CSVGGGRSNQPQHF. CDR3 nucleotide sequence: TGCAGCGTTGGGGGGGGCCGTTCCAATCAGCCCCAGCATTTT.

J is TRBJ1-5 and V is TRBV6-5; 8 bases align to TRBD1. Germline CDR1 reads MNHEY; CDR2 reads SVGAGI. Unmatched junction bases numbered 10, after V lost 7 bases and J lost 5 bases. The CDR3 length is 15 residues. The CDR3 here is CASITRTGLHQPQHF. The CDR3 DNA reads TGTGCCAGCATAACCCGGACAGGGCTCCATCAGCCCCAGCATTTT.

The chain is built from TRBV2 and TRBJ1-5; 10 bases match TRBD1. The CDR3 loop spans 15 amino acids. CDR1 SNHLY and CDR2 FYNNEI come from the germline V gene. V shed 6 bases and J 7 bases; nucleotides not matched to a gene: 9. DNA for the CDR3: TGTGCCAGCAGATCCGGGACAGGGGCCGGACAGCCCCAGCATTTT. Residues: CASRSGTGAGQPQHF.

The chain couples TRBV7-9 to TRBJ2-1, with a possible D match to TRBD1 (6 bases). Looked up from germline, CDR1 is SEHNR and CDR2 is FQNEAQ (reference sequence). V gave up 5 bases and J gave up 3 bases, with 11 bases separating them. The CDR3 runs to 14 residues. The DNA for the CDR3 is TGTGCCAGCAGCCCCACAGGGATCTACAATGAGCAGTTCTTC. This encodes CASSPTGIYNEQFF.

The V and J genes are TRBV4-3 and TRBJ2-1; 12 bases map to TRBD1. The junction had 10 bases not matched to a gene; V was cut back by 2 bases and J by 8 bases. The CDR3 runs to 17 residues. Germline assignment: CDR1 LGHNA and CDR2 YSLEER. The CDR3 loop is CASSQLGPGQGADEQFF. The CDR3 coding sequence is TGCGCCAGCAGCCAACTTGGGCCGGGACAGGGGGCTGATGAGCAGTTCTTC.

The chain has TRBV7-9 and TRBJ2-1; possibly TRBD2 for D (6 bases). Germline V gene sequence: CDR1 SEHNR, CDR2 FQNEAQ (reference sequence). The CDR3 sequence is 12 residues long. Trimming stripped 2 bases from V and 15 bases from J, with 14 bases between. The CDR3 here is CASSLIPTSTFF. The CDR3 DNA follows: TGTGCCAGCAGCTTAATCCCCACTAGCACGTTCTTC. Based on the CDR3 plus reference TRBV7-9 and TRBJ2-1, the full variable domain is DTGVSQNPRHKITKRGQNVTFRCDPISEHNRLYWYRQTLGQGPEFLTYFQNEAQLEKSRLLSDRFSAERPKGSFSTLEIQRTEQGDSAMYLCASSLIPTSTFFGPGTRLTVL.

This chain links TRBV30 with TRBJ2-3, with 10 nucleotides matching TRBD2. CDR3 length: 14 residues. Germline-derived CDR1 and CDR2 are GTSNPN and SVGIG (reference sequence). V gave up 1 base and J gave up 4 bases; unmatched junction bases: 2. This chain's CDR3 is CAWSAGTSADTQYF. CDR3 bases: TGTGCCTGGAGTGCTGGGACTAGCGCAGATACGCAGTATTTT.

V is TRBV28 and J is TRBJ2-3; TRBD2 agrees at 8 bases. Germline V gene data show CDR1 as MDHEN and CDR2 as SYDVKM. The CDR3 spans 14 residues. The ends lost 6 bases at V and 4 bases at J; junction bases unmatched: 6. For the CDR3, the DNA is TGTGCCAGCAGAGATAGCGGGAAGCCAGATACGCAGTATTTT. Translation gives CASRDSGKPDTQYF. Supplemented by reference TRBV28 and TRBJ2-3, the full variable domain reads DVKVTQSSRYLVKRTGEKVFLECVQDMDHENMFWYRQDPGLGLRLIYFSYDVKMKEKGDIPEGYSVSREKKERFSLILESASTNQTSMYLCASRDSGKPDTQYFGPGTRLTVL.

This clone was picked up one time. This rearrangement joins TRBV11-3 to TRBJ1-2, with D possibly matching TRBD1 (5 bases). Germline loops: CDR1 SGHNT, CDR2 YENEEA. The CDR3 contains 14 residues. Trimming took 4 bases from V and 2 from J, leaving 11 bases between them. This chain's CDR3 is CASSSSGGNYGYTF. CDR3 coding DNA: TGTGCCAGCAGCTCTTCCGGGGGGAACTATGGCTACACCTTC.

This clone was seen just once. The chain links TRBV27 to TRBJ1-5, with D maybe TRBD1 (5 bases). CDR1 is MNHEY, CDR2 SMNVEV, per germline (reference sequence). This CDR3 region has 11 residues. CDR3 region: CAVGLNQPQHF. The CDR3 DNA reads as TGTGCAGTGGGACTTAATCAGCCCCAGCATTTT.

The chain employs TRBV21-1 and TRBJ1-2; the table's D call of TRBD1 was not tested on the DNA. TRBV21-1 is labeled a pseudogene. The CDR3 has 11 amino acids. The CDR3 here is CASSGTDSYTF. As DNA, the CDR3 is TGTGCCAGCAGTGGGACAGATTCGTACACCTTC.

The V and J genes are TRBV7-2 and TRBJ2-5; D gene unclear. The CDR3 is 14 amino acids. From germline, CDR1 is SGHTA and CDR2 FQGNSA. The V end was cut by 4 bases, the J end by 2 bases, with 11 bases between. This chain's CDR3 is CASSSTPLQETQYF. CDR3 nucleotides: TGTGCCAGCAGCTCGACACCTCTTCAAGAGACCCAGTACTTC.

The gene calls are TRBV27 and TRBJ2-1; possible D gene TRBD2, 5 bases. There are 17 residues in the CDR3. Germline values: CDR1 MNHEY, CDR2 SMNVEV (reference sequence). V lost 5 bases, J lost 4 bases, and 21 bases lay in between. Here the CDR3 DNA reads TGTGCCAGCAGTCCAGAGTTTCTAGCCGAGATATACAATGAGCAGTTCTTC. Amino acid sequence: CASSPEFLAEIYNEQFF.

The chain employs TRBV28 and TRBJ1-5; no definite D call. The length of the CDR3 is 14 residues. The germline gives CDR1 MDHEN, CDR2 SYDVKM. The germline V and J ends were trimmed by 5 bases and 2 bases, with 10 bases remaining between them. CDR3 DNA: TGTGCCAGCAGTCCTAGACTCGGCAATCAGCCCCAGCATTTT. This gives the protein CASSPRLGNQPQHF.

The rearrangement links TRBV30 to TRBJ2-3; D perhaps matches TRBD2 (6 bases). The germline V and J ends were trimmed by 0 bases and 6 bases, with 13 bases remaining between them. CDR3 size: 14 residues. CDR1 and CDR2 from the germline V gene are GTSNPN and SVGIG (reference sequence). CDR3 nucleotides: TGTGCCTGGAGTGTTGGCGGTGGGGGGGATACGCAGTATTTT. It encodes CAWSVGGGGDTQYF.

This rearrangement joins TRBV9 to TRBJ2-5; 8 nucleotides agree with TRBD1. This CDR3 spans 14 amino acids. The V gene's germline CDR1 is SGDLS and CDR2 YYNGEE. The V and J ends lost 2 bases and 1 base, in that order; junction bases with no gene match: 1. CDR3: CASSVGTGQETQYF. CDR3 sequence (DNA): TGTGCCAGCAGCGTCGGGACAGGCCAAGAGACCCAGTACTTC.

J is TRBJ2-3 and V is TRBV6-5; 10 nucleotides line up with TRBD2. The CDR3 consists of 13 residues. Trimming cost V 5 bases and J 4 bases; bases outside gene matches: 0. Germline V gives CDR1 MNHEY, CDR2 SVGAGI. The DNA for the CDR3 is TGTGCCAGCAGTCTAGCGGGGGCAGATACGCAGTATTTT. Protein: CASSLAGADTQYF.

The rearrangement links TRBV6-5 to TRBJ1-6, with 8 bases identical to TRBD1. The CDR3 spans 15 residues. Germline CDR1 and CDR2: MNHEY and SVGAGI. Trimming took 5 bases from V and 5 from J; bases not matched to a gene: 5. The CDR3 sequence: CASSPMDRDNSPLHF. Here the CDR3 DNA reads TGTGCCAGCAGTCCAATGGACAGGGATAATTCACCCCTCCACTTT.

The V and J genes are TRBV28 and TRBJ2-2, with D possibly TRBD1 on 6 matching bases. Germline V gene sequence: CDR1 MDHEN, CDR2 SYDVKM. The V and J ends lost 5 bases and 5 bases respectively, with 21 bases between them. The CDR3 runs to 17 residues. The CDR3 region is CASSPQPGQGRTGELFF. In DNA, the CDR3 is TGTGCCAGCAGTCCCCAACCGGGTCAGGGGCGGACCGGGGAGCTGTTTTTT.

The chain combines TRBV7-2 with TRBJ1-6; D is possibly TRBD1 (6 bases). Germline V gene lookup returns CDR1 SGHTA and CDR2 FQGNSA. The V end lost 4 bases, the J end lost 7 bases, and 14 bases lay between the germline ends. The CDR3 has 15 amino acids. The CDR3 region is CASSSWTASNSPLHF. CDR3 DNA sequence: TGTGCCAGCAGCTCCTGGACAGCGTCGAATTCACCCCTCCACTTT.

J is TRBJ2-7 and V is TRBV5-6; a weak D match, TRBD2 (6 bases). Germline loops: CDR1 SGHDT, CDR2 YYEEEE. The V and J ends lost 3 bases and 5 bases respectively, with 18 bases between them. CDR3 length equals 15 residues. CDR3 sequence: CASSSSGGAYDEQYF. The CDR3, as DNA: TGTGCCAGCAGCTCCTCCGGCGGGGCCTACGACGAGCAGTACTTC. Full variable domain (outside the CDR3, taken from reference TRBV5-6 and TRBJ2-7): DAGVTQSPTHLIKTRGQQVTLRCSPKSGHDTVSWYQQALGQGPQFIFQYYEEEERQRGNFPDRFSGHQFPNYSSELNVNALLLGDSALYLCASSSSGGAYDEQYFGPGTRLTVT.

This sequence joins TRBV3-1 (or the pseudogene TRBV3-2) and TRBJ1-1; D gene unclear. Germline lookup yields CDR1 LGHDT and CDR2 YNNKEL (reference sequence). Trimming shortened V by 5 bases and J by 1 base, and 8 bases separated the two germline ends. The CDR3 is 13 amino acids. CDR3 protein: CASSLRGNTEAFF. CDR3 nucleotides: TGTGCCAGCAGCTTACGGGGGAACACTGAAGCTTTCTTT.

The V and J genes are TRBV28 and TRBJ2-3; 9 bases line up with TRBD2. J lost 2 bases, V lost 1 base, and 4 bases had no gene match. The CDR3 has 16 amino acids. In germline, CDR1 is MDHEN, CDR2 SYDVKM. DNA for the CDR3: TGTGCCAGCAGTTTATATGCGGGGGGGAACACAGATACGCAGTATTTT. This translates into CASSLYAGGNTDTQYF.

This rearrangement joins TRBV2 to TRBJ2-7; TRBD1 might be the D (6 bases). The CDR3 runs 14 residues. V lost 1 base to trimming and J lost 4 bases, with 11 bases between them. Per the germline V gene, CDR1 is SNHLY and CDR2 is FYNNEI. CDR3 in DNA: TGTGCCAGCAGTGAAGGAAAAAGGGGGTACGAGCAGTACTTC. Residues: CASSEGKRGYEQYF.

The genes are TRBV11-3 and TRBJ1-6, with a weak D call TRBD1 (5 bases). V was cut by 4 bases and J by 6 bases, with 16 bases left in between. The germline V gene encodes CDR1 SGHNT and CDR2 YENEEA. The CDR3 runs to 16 residues. CDR3 nucleotides: TGTGCCAGCAGCTCAGGACCGGGCGGGGGTAATTCACCCCTCCACTTT. Its translation is CASSSGPGGGNSPLHF.

This clone was seen once. The CDR3, as DNA: TGTGCCAGCAGCTTAGCCGTTTGGAACACTGAAGCTTTCTTT. Protein sequence: CASSLAVWNTEAFF. The chain couples TRBV7-9 to TRBJ1-1, with D unresolved. Germline CDR1 is SEHNR and CDR2 is FQNEAQ (reference sequence). V was shortened by 0 bases and J by 1 base, with 6 bases between the two germline ends. There are 14 residues in the CDR3.

The chain combines TRBV10-1 with TRBJ2-1, with 10 bases identical to TRBD2. V gave up 5 bases and J gave up 4 bases; unmatched junction bases: 8. CDR3 size: 16 residues. Per germline, CDR1 WNHNN and CDR2 SYGVQD (reference sequence). The CDR3 region has the DNA TGCGCCAGCAGTCTGAAGCGGGAGGGACCATACAATGAGCAGTTCTTC. This gives the protein CASSLKREGPYNEQFF.

The chain combines TRBV9 with TRBJ1-2; tentative D call: TRBD1 (6 bases). CDR1 and CDR2 from the germline V gene are SGDLS and YYNGEE. The CDR3 loop spans 13 amino acids. Trimming cost V 0 bases and J 5 bases, with 8 bases left between them. CDR3 residues: CASSVARGYGYTF. The CDR3 DNA reads TGTGCCAGCAGCGTAGCCAGGGGTTATGGCTACACCTTC. The full variable domain, its missing parts supplied by reference TRBV9 and TRBJ1-2, is DSGVTQTPKHLITATGQRVTLRCSPRSGDLSVYWYQQSLDQGLQFLIQYYNGEERAKGNILERFSAQQFPDLHSELNLSSLELGDSALYFCASSVARGYGYTFGSGTRLTVV.

The gene calls are TRBV7-3 and TRBJ1-1; TRBD1 might be the D (6 bases). The CDR3 contains 15 residues. Germline CDR1 SGHTA, CDR2 FQGTGA. Trimming removed 5 bases from V and 1 base from J, with 14 bases in between. This chain's CDR3 is CASSPTGSGNTEAFF. The CDR3 nucleotides read TGTGCCAGCAGCCCTACAGGGTCGGGGAACACTGAAGCTTTCTTT.